Listed below are T cell receptor beta chains from one sample, sequenced in a study of PD-L1 blockade in urothelial cancer. Assay used: immunoSEQ multiplex PCR; TCRdb lists only in-frame clones, some missing. Among roughly 56,000 clones listed, approximately 86% were seen once. The specimen was PBMCs, collected around atezolizumab (anti-PD-L1) treatment. These TCRs come from a man aged 55 to 70 with urothelial cancer. The conserved cysteine and the conserved F or W are not part of the CDR3 here. Each record gives: V gene, CDR3 protein.

v_gene: TRBV20-1; CDR3aa: SARDEGGRY
v_gene: TRBV7-3; CDR3aa: ASSLAAASGGSGETQY
v_gene: TRBV7-9; CDR3aa: ASSPPQGPANYGYT
v_gene: TRBV9; CDR3aa: ASSSPGQGRTGELF
v_gene: TRBV10-3; CDR3aa: AISESARSSGGNTIY
v_gene: TRBV7-6; CDR3aa: ASSLAPRSTDTQY
v_gene: TRBV5-1; CDR3aa: ASSWGTSLETQY
v_gene: TRBV6-6; CDR3aa: ASRLDSGITGELF
v_gene: TRBV5-1; CDR3aa: ASSLGIVGVDEQY
v_gene: TRBV6-1; CDR3aa: ARARQETQY
v_gene: TRBV5-1; CDR3aa: ASSLTGDNEKLF
v_gene: TRBV9; CDR3aa: ASSPRGYTEAF
v_gene: TRBV7-2; CDR3aa: ASNLPRQGGTEAF
v_gene: TRBV7-8; CDR3aa: ASSSTSSGGYT
v_gene: TRBV18; CDR3aa: ASSPPTQGAGEKLF
v_gene: TRBV4-2; CDR3aa: ASSQAVNTEAF
v_gene: TRBV7-2; CDR3aa: ASSTWVIGNANTGELF
v_gene: TRBV18; CDR3aa: ASSRDSHRGEAF
v_gene: TRBV7-9; CDR3aa: ASSLEGAVYEQY
v_gene: TRBV7-8; CDR3aa: ASSQKEQNTEAF
v_gene: TRBV5-1; CDR3aa: ASSLDRGYPQEGYT
v_gene: TRBV7-3; CDR3aa: ASSLSGGRSYNEQF
v_gene: TRBV4-2; CDR3aa: ASSQETTSGSNEQF
v_gene: TRBV11-2; CDR3aa: ASRPTGIDYGYT
v_gene: TRBV5-1; CDR3aa: ASSLPGKETQY
v_gene: TRBV25-1; CDR3aa: ASSDQGIPGNTIY
v_gene: TRBV11-2; CDR3aa: ASSLGVASGRPYEQY
v_gene: TRBV25-1; CDR3aa: ASSHMGTAYNEQF
v_gene: TRBV5-4; CDR3aa: ASSQTGISGYT
v_gene: TRBV5-6; CDR3aa: ASSFTTGGPETQY
v_gene: TRBV6-1; CDR3aa: ASSRDRVTDTQY